The T cell receptor beta chain under discussion was sequenced for a study of shared clonotypes between healthy human individuals. General observations from the study: Generation probabilities were higher for clonotypes shared across all four sorted-subset donors than for unshared ones. Donor clonotype sharing was expected to depend on sequencing depth.

Those who donated, Caucasian adults without exception, all lived in Nashville, Tennessee. A remark on this clone: What it recognizes is unknown.

Germline trimming cut 3 bases from V and 3 bases from J; bases unmatched to any gene: 4. The germline V gene encodes CDR1 SGHDN and CDR2 FVKESK. The CDR3 runs to 15 residues. Assay used: immunoSEQ multiplex PCR; TCRdb lists only in-frame clones, some missing. This table has a few million clones, roughly 92% appearing once. The origin of this receptor is a young man in good health. The sequencing sample was made of naive CD4+ T cells sorted from blood. The subset: CD45RA+ positively selected. The chain has TRBV14 and TRBJ2-1; 8 bases agree with TRBD1. DNA of the CDR3: TGTGCCAGCAGCCAGCGGACAGGGAACTACAATGAGCAGTTCTTC. Translating gives CASSQRTGNYNEQFF.